These 12 T cell receptor beta chains were sequenced from one sample in a study of human T cells and chemical hapten exposure. Whole blood that had not been fractionated was the source of extracted total RNA. TCRdb reanalysed the 5' RACE reads using MiXCR and keeps one entry per CDR3 protein. The table includes 70,000 to 85,000 distinct CDR3 sequences, approximately 15% detected once. The source is a female donor in good health.

The V gene is TRBV12-3 or TRBV12-4, the J gene TRBJ1-2; 7 bases line up with TRBD1. V was clipped by 4 bases and J by 2 bases; unmatched bases: 4. CDR3 length: 14 amino acids. CDR3 in amino acids: CASSSAQGNYGYTF. In DNA form, the CDR3 reads TGTGCCAGCAGTTCTGCACAGGGGAACTATGGCTACACCTTC.

This clonotype was picked up a small number of times. J is TRBJ1-4 and V is TRBV7-2; D possibly corresponds to TRBD1 (5 bases). There are 14 residues in the CDR3. CDR1 is SGHTA, CDR2 FQGNSA, per germline. V was pared by 4 bases and J by 7 bases, with 13 bases between. CDR3 nucleotides: TGTGCCAGCAGCTCCCTACAGGTTCCTGAAAAACTGTTTTTT. It encodes CASSSLQVPEKLFF.

The V call is TRBV12-3 or TRBV12-4, the J call TRBJ1-1; TRBD1 matches at 7 bases. The junction had 6 bases not matched to a gene; V was cut back by 6 bases and J by 5 bases. This CDR3 has 13 amino acids. In DNA form, the CDR3 reads TGTGCCAGCAGACAGGGGTCGGTAACTGAAGCTTTCTTT. Translation gives CASRQGSVTEAFF.

This clonotype was counted a few times. Written as DNA, the CDR3 is TGTGCCAGCAGCTCAAGGGAGGAGTCCTACGAGCAGTACTTC. Translation gives CASSSREESYEQYF. The chain employs TRBV7-2 and TRBJ2-7; TRBD2 is a possible D gene (6 bases). In germline, CDR1 is SGHTA, CDR2 FQGNSA. The CDR3 is made up of 14 amino acids. V lost 4 bases, J lost 1 base, and 11 bases lay in between.

This clonotype was seen a handful of times. V usage is TRBV5-4 and J usage is TRBJ2-3; 8 positions match TRBD1. There are 15 residues in the CDR3. After removal of 2 bases from V and 1 base from J, the junction contained 3 bases not matched to a gene. In germline, CDR1 is SGHNT, CDR2 YYREEE (reference sequence). This CDR3 reads CASSFDRGRTDTQYF. CDR3 DNA: TGTGCCAGCAGCTTCGACAGGGGACGCACAGATACGCAGTATTTT.

Only a few counts were recorded for this clonotype. V is TRBV5-5 and J is TRBJ2-5, with 11 bases that match TRBD2. Trimming at V came to 3 bases and at J to 1 base, leaving 5 bases not matched to a gene. The CDR3 covers 16 residues. The germline CDR1 and CDR2 sequences are SGHKS and YYEKEE (reference sequence). Here the CDR3 reads CASSYPTSGAQETQYF. The CDR3 nucleotides are TGTGCCAGCAGCTATCCGACTAGCGGGGCCCAAGAGACCCAGTACTTC. The whole variable domain, filled in from reference TRBV5-5 and TRBJ2-5, reads DAGVTQSPTHLIKTRGQQVTLRCSPISGHKSVSWYQQVLGQGPQFIFQYYEKEERGRGNFPDRFSARQFPNYSSELNVNALLLGDSALYLCASSYPTSGAQETQYFGPGTRLLVL.

The chain is built from TRBV21-1 and TRBJ2-7; the table's D call of TRBD1 was not tested on the DNA. TRBV21-1 is a listed pseudogene. The CDR3 totals 17 residues. The CDR3 coding sequence is TGTGCCAGCATCAATATCCCGGGACAGTCATACTCCTACGAGCAGTACTTC. This encodes CASINIPGQSYSYEQYF.

In this sample, this clonotype turned up many times. The chain combines TRBV7-8 with TRBJ1-1; D is unresolved. The V end was cut by 5 bases, the J end by 3 bases, with 7 bases between. The CDR3 runs to 12 residues. CDR1 and CDR2 from the germline V gene are SGHVS and FQNEAQ. CDR3 residues: CASSRRDTEAFF. The CDR3 nucleotides read TGTGCCAGCAGCCGGCGGGACACTGAAGCTTTCTTT.

Only a few counts were recorded for this clonotype. The DNA for the CDR3 is TGTGCCAGTAGTATAGTGCGGGGGATAAGTGAGCAGTTCTTC. Translated, it gives CASSIVRGISEQFF. The chain is built from TRBV19 and TRBJ2-1; 7 bases line up with TRBD2. After removal of 1 base from V and 9 bases from J, the junction contained 6 bases not matched to a gene. Germline V lookup: CDR1 LNHDA, CDR2 SQIVND (reference sequence). The CDR3 sequence is 14 residues long.

The V call is TRBV5-6, the J call TRBJ1-2; D call uncertain. The CDR3 length is 13 residues. Germline loops: CDR1 SGHDT, CDR2 YYEEEE. Trimming removed 4 bases at V and 1 base at J, with 8 bases between. CDR3 coding DNA: TGTGCCAGCAGCCGGGAGTTTAACTATGGCTACACCTTC. This gives the protein CASSREFNYGYTF. Full variable domain (remainder filled in from reference TRBV5-6 and TRBJ1-2): DAGVTQSPTHLIKTRGQQVTLRCSPKSGHDTVSWYQQALGQGPQFIFQYYEEEERQRGNFPDRFSGHQFPNYSSELNVNALLLGDSALYLCASSREFNYGYTFGSGTRLTVV.

This clonotype was observed a handful of times. The chain joins TRBV11-2 to TRBJ1-1, with D perhaps matching TRBD1 (6 bases). V lost 4 bases and J 0 bases, leaving 18 bases between the germline ends. The CDR3 covers 17 residues. Germline V gene data show CDR1 as SGHAT and CDR2 as FQNNGV. The CDR3 DNA sequence: TGTGCCAGCAGCTCCTCCCGGACAGTCTCCATGAACACTGAAGCTTTCTTT. It yields the protein CASSSSRTVSMNTEAFF.

The rearrangement joins TRBV10-3 to TRBJ2-1; 7 bases agree with TRBD1. Germline CDR1 reads ENHRY; CDR2 reads SYGVKD. V lost 0 bases and J lost 8; bases outside the gene matches: 10. The CDR3 runs to 16 residues. CDR3 nucleotide sequence: TGTGCCATCAGTGAGTCGATTGGACAGGCCCTACATGAGCAGTTCTTC. Its translation is CAISESIGQALHEQFF.